The 15 T cell receptor beta chains listed next were all sequenced from one sample in a study of response to subunit inactivated influenza vaccine. TCRdb used MiXCR to reprocess the RT-PCR reads, holding one entry per CDR3 protein. The repertoire holds about 540,000 distinct CDR3 sequences, with roughly 23% as singletons. This sample was also put to use in a study of T cells expressing NK-cell markers. From that report: The TCR beta cDNA came from 5'RACE template switching with UMIs.

The sequencing used CD4+ T cells sorted from PBMCs, collected about 11 days after vaccination. All receptors come from a man aged 50 to 59 who received an inactivated influenza vaccine.

The J gene is TRBJ2-2, the V gene TRBV10-3; TRBD2 matches at 10 bases. The V and J ends lost 10 bases and 5 bases, in that order; junction bases with no gene match: 4. CDR1 and CDR2 (germline): ENHRY, SYGVKD. The CDR3 covers 13 residues. The CDR3: CAKRAGGTGELFF. CDR3 coding DNA: TGTGCCAAGAGAGCGGGGGGGACCGGGGAGCTGTTTTTT.

This sequence joins TRBV29-1 and TRBJ2-7; TRBD2 aligns across 7 bases. V was clipped by 6 bases and J by 3 bases; unmatched bases: 5. Germline V gene data show CDR1 as SQVTM and CDR2 as ANQGSEA. The CDR3 contains 12 residues. The CDR3 DNA follows: TGCAGCGTACGGGAGGCTAACTACGAGCAGTACTTC. Its protein is CSVREANYEQYF.

The rearrangement uses TRBV12-3 or TRBV12-4 and TRBJ2-1; D call uncertain. The length of the CDR3 is 14 residues. Trimming shortened V by 8 bases and J by 0 bases, and 11 bases separated the two germline ends. CDR3 coding DNA: TGTGCCAGCGGATCACAGAGCTCCTACAATGAGCAGTTCTTC. Amino acids: CASGSQSSYNEQFF.

The V gene is TRBV5-1, the J gene TRBJ1-2, with no clear D. The CDR3 runs 16 residues. With 0 bases removed from V and 7 bases from J, the gap between germline ends came to 19 bases. Germline-derived CDR1 and CDR2 are SGHRS and YFSETQ. CDR3 in DNA: TGCGCCAGCAGCTTGGGGCCCAGTTTGCCAGTCGGTGGCTACACCTTC. As protein: CASSLGPSLPVGGYTF.

This clonotype was seen a handful of times. The chain recombines TRBV29-1 with TRBJ2-7; D is unclear. The V gene's germline CDR1 is SQVTM and CDR2 ANQGSEA. CDR3 length equals 12 residues. Trimming cost V 5 bases and J 1 base, with 9 bases left between them. The CDR3 is CSVRFQSYEQYF. CDR3 DNA sequence: TGCAGCGTTAGGTTTCAATCCTACGAGCAGTACTTC.

This clonotype was detected ten times or more. The V call is TRBV18, the J call TRBJ2-3, with D unclear. CDR3 length equals 13 residues. V was trimmed by 0 bases and J by 8 bases, leaving 9 bases between them. Germline V gene sequence: CDR1 KGHSH, CDR2 LQKENI. The CDR3 nucleotides read TGTGCCAGCTCACCACCGATGTACGGTACGCAGTATTTT. Amino acids: CASSPPMYGTQYF.

This chain uses TRBV24-1 with TRBJ2-7, with 7 bases that match TRBD2. Per the germline V gene, CDR1 is KGHDR and CDR2 is SFDVKD. V shed 8 bases, J shed 5 bases, and the junction held 14 bases outside the gene matches. The CDR3 covers 15 residues. The CDR3 loop reads CATTGGREVRNEQYF. The CDR3 region has the DNA TGTGCCACCACCGGGGGGAGGGAGGTACGGAACGAGCAGTACTTC.

CDR3 bases: TGTGCCAGCAGGTTAACAGGGGGCTTAGGGAACGAGCAGTACTTC. Translation gives CASRLTGGLGNEQYF. The rearrangement uses TRBV28 and TRBJ2-7, with 9 bases lining up with TRBD1. Germline loops: CDR1 MDHEN, CDR2 SYDVKM. CDR3 size: 15 residues. Losses at the gene ends were 6 bases for V and 5 bases for J; bases not matched to a gene: 11. The variable domain in full, completed from reference TRBV28 and TRBJ2-7, reads DVKVTQSSRYLVKRTGEKVFLECVQDMDHENMFWYRQDPGLGLRLIYFSYDVKMKEKGDIPEGYSVSREKKERFSLILESASTNQTSMYLCASRLTGGLGNEQYFGPGTRLTVT.

This chain's CDR3 is CASRYKGANTEAFF. In DNA form, the CDR3 reads TGTGCCAGCAGATATAAAGGGGCGAACACTGAAGCTTTCTTT. The rearrangement joins TRBV7-8 to TRBJ1-1, with D tentatively TRBD1 (5 bases). Germline loops: CDR1 SGHVS, CDR2 FQNEAQ. There are 14 residues in the CDR3. V was shortened by 6 bases and J by 1 base, with 12 bases between the two germline ends.

This chain uses TRBV11-2 with TRBJ2-1, with TRBD2 matching over 9 bases. Germline CDR1 reads SGHAT; CDR2 reads FQNNGV. With V trimmed by 1 base and J by 7 bases, 8 bases remained unmatched. The CDR3 covers 16 residues. The CDR3 region has the DNA TGTGCCAGCAGCTTAGGTAGCGGGAGAGGTAGGAATGAGCAGTTCTTC. Its translation: CASSLGSGRGRNEQFF.

The rearrangement joins TRBV20-1 to TRBJ2-1; 7 bases agree with TRBD2. The V gene's germline CDR1 is DFQATT and CDR2 SNEGSKA (reference sequence). This CDR3 has 16 residues. J gave up 2 bases and V 2 bases, and 9 bases lay outside the gene matches. The chain's CDR3 is CSARPPGAGAYNEQFF. CDR3 DNA sequence: TGCAGTGCTAGACCACCCGGGGCGGGGGCCTACAATGAGCAGTTCTTC.

A few counts support this clonotype. The chain joins TRBV12-3 or TRBV12-4 to TRBJ2-3; no reliable D call. CDR3 length: 14 amino acids. Trimming removed 0 bases at V and 5 bases at J, with 9 bases between. The CDR3 region is CASSLAWGGDTQYF. The CDR3 DNA follows: TGTGCCAGCAGTTTAGCGTGGGGTGGAGATACGCAGTATTTT.

This clonotype was seen only once. The chain combines TRBV19 with TRBJ2-1; tentatively, D is TRBD1 or TRBD2 (6 bases each). CDR3 length: 14 residues. The V gene's germline CDR1 is LNHDA and CDR2 SQIVND (reference sequence). V shed 3 bases and J shed 8 bases, with 14 bases lying between them. The CDR3 is CASSIGGGLDEQFF. DNA for the CDR3: TGTGCCAGTAGTATCGGGGGCGGGTTGGATGAGCAGTTCTTC.

This clonotype came up a few times. In DNA, the CDR3 is TGCAGTGCTCCCAGGGACTGGGGGCGGCAAGAGACCCAGTACTTC. This translates into CSAPRDWGRQETQYF. The chain is built from TRBV20-1 and TRBJ2-5; D may be TRBD1 or TRBD2 (6 bases each). CDR1 and CDR2 from the germline V gene are DFQATT and SNEGSKA (reference sequence). Trimming left V 5 bases short and J 2 bases short, with 18 bases between. This CDR3 contains 15 residues.

The chain carries TRBV15 and TRBJ2-1; D call uncertain. Germline V gene data show CDR1 as LNHNV and CDR2 as YYDKDF (reference sequence). Trimming took off 4 bases at V and 1 base at J, with 8 bases between the two ends. The CDR3 extends over 14 amino acids. CDR3 loop: CATSTVGSYNEQFF. The CDR3 region has the DNA TGTGCCACCAGCACTGTGGGTTCCTACAATGAGCAGTTCTTC.